The present T cell receptor beta chain was sequenced within a study of cytomegalovirus exposure and HLA in healthy donors. 13 Jbeta primers and 60 Vbeta primers were used for the PCR. TCRdb's table, derived via immunoSEQ multiplex PCR, lists solely in-frame clones and lacks some. The sample holds around 74,000 clones, 75% to 85% seen once. This receptor was taken from a man in his forties in good health and CMV-seronegative. The sequenced material came from PBMCs.

The DNA of the CDR3 is TGTGCCAGCAGTCTGTCGGGAAACTACGAGCAGTACTTC. Amino acids: CASSLSGNYEQYF. This chain links TRBV21-1 with TRBJ2-7; TRBD2 was called by the table and not checked on the DNA. TRBV21-1 counts as a pseudogene. The CDR3 totals 13 residues.